A selection of T cell receptor beta chains follows, all from one sample in a study of shared clonotypes between healthy human individuals. Sequencing used immunoSEQ multiplex PCR; TCRdb keeps in-frame clones, though not all of them. The table shows more than 2,000,000 clones, with more than 90% occurring only once. Sequencing was carried out using naive CD4+ T cells sorted from blood. The receptors here all came from a man aged 18 to 30 in good health. Each CDR3 is given without its conserved first and last residue. The D gene is left open where the match is weak.

v_call: TRBV9; d_call: TRBD1; j_call: TRBJ2-4; cdr3_aa: ASSVTGTGNAKNIQY
v_call: TRBV7-8; d_call: TRBD1; j_call: TRBJ1-6; cdr3_aa: ASSLLGQGAYSYNSPLH
v_call: TRBV18; d_call: .; j_call: TRBJ2-2; cdr3_aa: ASSPNLRISGELF
v_call: TRBV6-6; d_call: TRBD1; j_call: TRBJ2-7; cdr3_aa: ASSYEAGRGPSEQY
v_call: TRBV6-6; d_call: .; j_call: TRBJ1-6; cdr3_aa: ASSEIYNSPLH
v_call: TRBV2; d_call: .; j_call: TRBJ2-7; cdr3_aa: ASRGRVTAYEQY
v_call: TRBV2; d_call: .; j_call: TRBJ2-1; cdr3_aa: ASEMGILGTQDNEQF
v_call: TRBV19; d_call: TRBD1; j_call: TRBJ2-7; cdr3_aa: ASSNRGQTYEQY
v_call: TRBV5-4; d_call: TRBD1; j_call: TRBJ2-1; cdr3_aa: ASSSRDSYNEQF
v_call: TRBV7-2; d_call: TRBD2; j_call: TRBJ2-4; cdr3_aa: ASSLGLASIQY
v_call: TRBV5-1; d_call: TRBD2; j_call: TRBJ2-7; cdr3_aa: ASSFQAGAYEQY
v_call: TRBV2; d_call: TRBD1; j_call: TRBJ1-5; cdr3_aa: ASGGQGGNQPQH
v_call: TRBV5-6; d_call: .; j_call: TRBJ1-5; cdr3_aa: ASSLGGYSNQPQH
v_call: TRBV27; d_call: .; j_call: TRBJ1-1; cdr3_aa: ASSLRVPAEAF
v_call: TRBV18; d_call: TRBD2; j_call: TRBJ2-7; cdr3_aa: ASSLSSGGTYEQY
v_call: TRBV4-1; d_call: .; j_call: TRBJ1-2; cdr3_aa: ASSQEVGVGYGYT
v_call: TRBV9; d_call: TRBD1; j_call: TRBJ1-5; cdr3_aa: ASIGGQGRQPQH
v_call: TRBV5-1; d_call: TRBD1; j_call: TRBJ2-7; cdr3_aa: ASSRTGGHEQY
v_call: TRBV10-3; d_call: .; j_call: TRBJ2-7; cdr3_aa: AISWTDPYEQY
v_call: TRBV30; d_call: .; j_call: .; cdr3_aa: AWTRDRSSYEQY
v_call: TRBV29-1; d_call: TRBD2; j_call: TRBJ2-2; cdr3_aa: SGSSGEGGELF